This T cell receptor (beta chain) emerged from a study of blood T cell repertoires in COVID-19. On the study more broadly: Samples taken during acute and convalescent COVID-19 were collected in the United States, Italy and Spain.

Original analysis: Estimation of nucleated cell counts relied on the amplification of reference gene primers. The method was immunoSEQ multiplex PCR; TCRdb's version includes in-frame clones alone and lacks a portion of them. The V and J calls and clone size were taken over from that table, and D and trimming were inferred from the DNA. The sample contains roughly 140,000 clones, 87% of which appear only once. The source material was PBMCs or T cells enriched from blood (not recorded which). The origin of this receptor is a man aged 55 to 70 who had recovered from COVID-19.

CDR3 protein: CASSWAGPNDQETQYF. The CDR3 DNA sequence: TGCGCCAGCAGCTGGGCGGGGCCGAATGACCAAGAGACCCAGTACTTC. The chain employs TRBV5-1 and TRBJ2-5; possibly TRBD2 for D (6 bases). The CDR3 is 16 amino acids. V was shortened by 3 bases and J by 0 bases, with 15 bases between the two germline ends. The V gene's germline CDR1 is SGHRS and CDR2 YFSETQ.